One sample yielded the 30 T cell receptor beta chains listed below, sequenced in a study of vaccination and CD4 T cells after COVID-19. The sample's treatment: roughly nine-day PBMC culture with coronavirus spike peptide pools or control peptides (ViraFEST assay). Which antigens these TCRs recognize remains unknown. CD4+ T cells that had been cultured provided DNA sequenced with the Oncomine TCR Beta short-read assay. Via MiXCR, TCRdb re-called the PCR reads, giving one row per CDR3 protein. In the table there are some 9,000 distinct CDR3 sequences, 50% to 80% of which are singletons. Sequencing was carried out using CD4+ T cells from blood, cultured in vitro. Every receptor here comes from a human donor who had recovered from COVID-19.

V usage is TRBV7-2 and J usage is TRBJ2-3, with no clear D. Germline V gene lookup returns CDR1 SGHTA and CDR2 FQGNSA. CDR3 length: 16 amino acids. Trimming took 5 bases from V and 3 from J, leaving 18 bases between them. DNA for the CDR3: TGTGCCAGCAGCCGGGCCTTAGTTAGGGTAACAGATACGCAGTATTTT. Translated: CASSRALVRVTDTQYF.

The chain joins TRBV3-1 to TRBJ1-2; D remains ambiguous. Germline CDR1 is LGHDT and CDR2 is YNNKEL (reference sequence). The CDR3 is 15 residues long. V lost 3 bases and J 1 base, leaving 12 bases between the germline ends. Written as DNA, the CDR3 is TGTGCCAGCAGCCATGGCCTGGGGAATAACTATGGCTACACCTTC. Amino acid sequence: CASSHGLGNNYGYTF.

The chain uses TRBV30 and TRBJ2-1; 7 nucleotides line up with TRBD1. Matching the DNA end better, TRBJ2-7 makes the J call doubtful. This CDR3 has 14 residues. Germline V gene data show CDR1 as GTSNPN and CDR2 as SVGIG (reference sequence). The chain's CDR3 is CAWVPGQRIYEQYF. The DNA for the CDR3 is TGTGCCTGGGTCCCGGGACAGAGGATCTACGAGCAGTACTTC.

V is TRBV2 and J is TRBJ2-3; 7 nucleotides line up with TRBD2. Trimming removed 5 bases from V and 4 bases from J; junction bases left unmatched: 12. This CDR3 spans 16 amino acids. The germline V gene has CDR1 SNHLY and CDR2 FYNNEI. CDR3 DNA sequence: TGTGCCAGCAGTAGGATGGGCGGGAGCCCCCCAGATACGCAGTATTTT. Residues: CASSRMGGSPPDTQYF.

The chain uses TRBV2 and TRBJ1-5; D ambiguous. CDR1 is SNHLY and CDR2 is FYNNEI in the germline V gene. Trimming stripped 8 bases from V and 2 bases from J, with 10 bases between. This CDR3 region has 13 residues. The CDR3 DNA reads as TGTGCCAGCGTCCCGGCGGGCAATCAGCCCCAGCATTTT. Translating it yields CASVPAGNQPQHF.

V gene TRBV12-3 or TRBV12-4 combines with J gene TRBJ1-1; D is uncertain. This CDR3 has 14 amino acids. Trimming pared 6 bases from V and 3 bases from J, leaving 14 bases between. In nucleotides, the CDR3 is TGTGCCAGCAGGCCCGAGGACCCCTACACTGAAGCTTTCTTT. This gives the protein CASRPEDPYTEAFF.

The chain couples TRBV5-1 to TRBJ2-5, with D perhaps TRBD1 (6 bases). V lost 3 bases, J lost 4 bases, and 22 bases lay in between. Germline V gene data show CDR1 as SGHRS and CDR2 as YFSETQ. There are 17 residues in the CDR3. The CDR3 nucleotides read TGCGCCAGCAGCTCCAGATCAACAGGGTTCAGGGCAGAGACCCAGTACTTC. Translated: CASSSRSTGFRAETQYF.

The rearrangement joins TRBV27 to TRBJ2-1; no clear D. V lost 9 bases, J lost 5 bases, and 17 bases lay in between. The CDR3 length is 14 residues. Germline V gene sequence: CDR1 MNHEY, CDR2 SMNVEV (reference sequence). In DNA, the CDR3 is TGTGCCAGTCATCGTACGGTTTCCAACAATGAGCAGTTCTTC. As protein: CASHRTVSNNEQFF.

This clonotype was observed a handful of times. The V and J genes are TRBV20-1 and TRBJ2-7, with a possible D match to TRBD2 (5 bases). The CDR3 consists of 13 residues. The germline gives CDR1 DFQATT, CDR2 SNEGSKA (reference sequence). V was trimmed by 6 bases and J by 5 bases, leaving 17 bases between them. This chain's CDR3 is CSASVGRRDEQYF. The DNA for the CDR3 is TGCAGTGCATCCGTAGGCCGGCGGGACGAGCAGTACTTC.

The rearrangement uses TRBV12-5 and TRBJ1-2; 9 nucleotides agree with TRBD1. With V trimmed by 6 bases and J by 5 bases, 4 bases remained unmatched. CDR3 length equals 13 residues. CDR1 is LGHNT and CDR2 is FRNRAP in the germline V gene. The CDR3 sequence is CASGIDRGYGYTF. CDR3 coding DNA: TGTGCTAGTGGCATCGACAGGGGGTATGGCTACACCTTC.

This rearrangement joins TRBV5-4 to TRBJ1-2, with no clear D. Per germline, CDR1 SGHNT and CDR2 YYREEE (reference sequence). The ends were cut back, 0 bases at V and 6 bases at J, with 9 bases in the middle. CDR3 length: 13 amino acids. The CDR3 nucleotides read TGTGCCAGCAGCTTGGACGGGGTCGATGGCTACACCTTC. Translating it yields CASSLDGVDGYTF.

The chain combines TRBV6-1 with TRBJ2-5; 10 nucleotides match TRBD1. The length of the CDR3 is 15 residues. Germline V gives CDR1 MNHNS, CDR2 SASEGT. The trim removed 5 bases at V and 1 base at J, leaving 4 bases unmatched. As DNA, the CDR3 is TGTGCCAGCAGTCGAAGGACAGGGGGCCAAGAGACCCAGTACTTC. Protein sequence: CASSRRTGGQETQYF.

This clonotype occurred a few times. V gene TRBV29-1 combines with J gene TRBJ2-3; D is unclear. The CDR3 contains 12 residues. Trimming left V 4 bases short and J 3 bases short, with 8 bases between. The germline gives CDR1 SQVTM, CDR2 ANQGSEA. The CDR3 loop reads CSVVRPTDTQYF. DNA for the CDR3: TGCAGCGTTGTGCGGCCGACAGATACGCAGTATTTT.

The chain recombines TRBV2 with TRBJ2-2; D is unclear. The CDR3 loop spans 15 amino acids. Trimming stripped 2 bases from V and 7 bases from J, with 14 bases between. Germline V lookup: CDR1 SNHLY, CDR2 FYNNEI. The CDR3: CASSERRIENGELFF. CDR3 nucleotides: TGTGCCAGCAGTGAAAGGCGGATAGAAAACGGGGAGCTGTTTTTT.

The rearrangement joins TRBV28 to TRBJ1-1; D is undetermined. Trimming took off 4 bases at V and 0 bases at J, with 18 bases between the two ends. Looked up from germline, CDR1 is MDHEN and CDR2 is SYDVKM. The CDR3 extends over 17 amino acids. The CDR3 region is CASSSSEHRTVNTEAFF. The CDR3 nucleotides are TGTGCCAGCAGTTCCAGCGAGCACCGGACGGTGAACACTGAAGCTTTCTTT.

This rearrangement joins TRBV6-1 to TRBJ2-3; 7 bases map to TRBD2. Germline V gene lookup returns CDR1 MNHNS and CDR2 SASEGT. The CDR3 loop spans 16 amino acids. V shed 6 bases and J 2 bases; nucleotides not matched to a gene: 11. The CDR3 sequence is CASRLQERDFTDTQYF. The CDR3 coding sequence is TGTGCCAGCAGACTCCAAGAGCGGGACTTCACAGATACGCAGTATTTT.

The rearrangement uses TRBV6-5 and TRBJ1-6; no reliable D call. The length of the CDR3 is 14 residues. Germline CDR1 reads MNHEY; CDR2 reads SVGAGI. With 4 bases removed from V and 6 bases from J, the gap between germline ends came to 10 bases. This CDR3 is CASSSPGGNSPLHF. CDR3 bases: TGTGCCAGCAGTTCTCCAGGCGGTAATTCACCCCTCCACTTT.

V gene TRBV28 combines with J gene TRBJ1-5; 10 nucleotides agree with TRBD1. CDR1 is MDHEN, CDR2 SYDVKM, per germline. V shed 6 bases and J 6 bases; nucleotides not matched to a gene: 8. The CDR3 covers 15 residues. The CDR3 nucleotides read TGTGCCAGCAGACGACAGGGGGCTCGCGTTCAGCCCCAGCATTTT. Translation: CASRRQGARVQPQHF.

CDR3 loop: CASSVTGAATEAFF. As DNA, the CDR3 is TGTGCCAGTAGTGTCACAGGGGCGGCTACTGAAGCTTTCTTT. The J gene is TRBJ1-1, the V gene TRBV19, with 7 bases identical to TRBD1. The trim removed 5 bases at V and 5 bases at J, leaving 8 bases unmatched. CDR3 length: 14 amino acids. Germline V CDR1 and CDR2: LNHDA, SQIVND (reference sequence).

The chain uses TRBV5-4 and TRBJ2-1; 9 bases match TRBD2. The V gene's germline CDR1 is SGHNT and CDR2 YYREEE (reference sequence). The J segment lost 8 bases and the V segment lost 1 base, leaving 7 bases of the junction unmatched. The CDR3 contains 15 residues. As DNA, the CDR3 is TGTGCCAGCAGCTTGACCGGCGGGAGGGCCGATGAGCAGTTCTTC. This gives the protein CASSLTGGRADEQFF.

For the CDR3, the DNA is TGTGCCATCAGTCAGGACGGCCATGGGGACACTGAAGCTTTCTTT. This encodes CAISQDGHGDTEAFF. The V gene is TRBV10-3, the J gene TRBJ1-1, with no clear D. This CDR3 comprises 15 residues. From germline, CDR1 is ENHRY and CDR2 SYGVKD. V was clipped by 5 bases and J by 3 bases, with 16 bases between them.

J is TRBJ2-2 and V is TRBV29-1; D may be TRBD1 or TRBD2 (5 bases each). Trimming left V 6 bases short and J 1 base short, with 9 bases between. The CDR3 sequence is 13 residues long. Per germline, CDR1 SQVTM and CDR2 ANQGSEA. The CDR3 DNA reads TGCAGCGTCCAGAGGGGGAACACCGGGGAGCTGTTTTTT. Translation gives CSVQRGNTGELFF.

The rearrangement uses TRBV20-1 and TRBJ2-7; 10 bases map to TRBD2. The germline gives CDR1 DFQATT, CDR2 SNEGSKA (reference sequence). The CDR3 runs to 15 residues. Trimming removed 2 bases from V and 6 bases from J; junction bases left unmatched: 10. The CDR3 here is CSARKRAGGFGEQYF. DNA of the CDR3: TGCAGTGCTAGAAAAAGAGCGGGAGGGTTTGGCGAGCAGTACTTC.

This clonotype was counted between two and nine times. The genes are TRBV20-1 and TRBJ2-7; D gene uncertain. CDR1 and CDR2 from the germline V gene are DFQATT and SNEGSKA (reference sequence). CDR3 length: 13 amino acids. Trimming took off 6 bases at V and 2 bases at J, with 14 bases between the two ends. CDR3 DNA sequence: TGCAGTGCCCCACTTGAAGGCCCCTACGAGCAGTACTTC. Translating it yields CSAPLEGPYEQYF.

CDR3: CSADQGARGYTF. In DNA form, the CDR3 reads TGCAGTGCAGACCAGGGGGCGCGGGGCTACACCTTC. The genes are TRBV20-1 and TRBJ1-2, with 8 bases that match TRBD1. The J segment lost 8 bases and the V segment lost 6 bases, leaving 8 bases of the junction unmatched. Germline V gives CDR1 DFQATT, CDR2 SNEGSKA (reference sequence). The CDR3 has 12 residues.

This clonotype was detected only once. The chain joins TRBV5-5 to TRBJ1-2; D not resolved. Between the trimmed V and J ends, which lost 4 bases and 4 bases, there was a span of 8 bases. Germline CDR1 SGHKS, CDR2 YYEKEE (reference sequence). The CDR3 covers 12 residues. The CDR3 DNA reads as TGTGCCAGCAGCCAAGACGGCTATGGCTACACCTTC. It translates to CASSQDGYGYTF.

V is TRBV4-1 and J is TRBJ1-2; the D gene is possibly TRBD1 (5 bases). V lost 2 bases and J 4 bases, leaving 17 bases between the germline ends. The CDR3 is 16 residues long. Germline V gene sequence: CDR1 MGHRA, CDR2 YSYEKL. CDR3 residues: CASSQIGGAHSYGYTF. CDR3 bases: TGCGCCAGCAGCCAAATTGGAGGGGCGCATAGCTATGGCTACACCTTC.

The chain is built from TRBV20-1 and TRBJ2-7, with 7 positions matching TRBD1. The germline V gene has CDR1 DFQATT and CDR2 SNEGSKA (reference sequence). V was pared by 4 bases and J by 9 bases, with 9 bases of the junction left unmatched. The length of the CDR3 is 12 residues. CDR3 sequence: CSATEGAFGQYF. For the CDR3, the DNA is TGCAGTGCTACAGAGGGGGCCTTCGGGCAGTACTTC.

The chain recombines TRBV7-2 with TRBJ1-6; D call uncertain. Germline values: CDR1 SGHTA, CDR2 FQGNSA. This CDR3 contains 14 residues. The V gene lost 3 bases and the J gene lost 13 bases, with 16 bases spanning the gap. Here the CDR3 DNA reads TGTGCCAGCAGCTTCGGACCAGCCTCTTTTCCCCTCCACTTT. The encoded protein is CASSFGPASFPLHF.

This clonotype was seen only a few times. The chain combines TRBV19 with TRBJ1-1; 7 bases line up with TRBD1. This CDR3 spans 13 amino acids. The trim removed 7 bases at V and 6 bases at J, leaving 8 bases unmatched. Per germline, CDR1 LNHDA and CDR2 SQIVND (reference sequence). The CDR3 coding sequence is TGTGCCAGTACATTACAGGGGAGGGCTGAAGCTTTCTTT. Residues: CASTLQGRAEAFF.